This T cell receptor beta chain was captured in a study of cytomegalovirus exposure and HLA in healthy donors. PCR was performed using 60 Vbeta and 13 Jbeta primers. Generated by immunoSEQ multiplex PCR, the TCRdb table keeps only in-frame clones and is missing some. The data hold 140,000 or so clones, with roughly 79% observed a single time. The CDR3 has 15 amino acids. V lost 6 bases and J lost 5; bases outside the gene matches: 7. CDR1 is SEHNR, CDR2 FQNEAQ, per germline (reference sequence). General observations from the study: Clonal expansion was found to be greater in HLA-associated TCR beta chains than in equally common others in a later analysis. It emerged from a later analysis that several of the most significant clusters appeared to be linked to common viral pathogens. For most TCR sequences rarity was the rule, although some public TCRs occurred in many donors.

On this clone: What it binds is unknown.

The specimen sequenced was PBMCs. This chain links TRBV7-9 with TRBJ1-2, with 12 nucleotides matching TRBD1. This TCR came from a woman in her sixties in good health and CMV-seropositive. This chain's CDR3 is CASRGQGAFNYGYTF. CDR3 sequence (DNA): TGTGCCAGCAGGGGACAGGGGGCGTTTAATTATGGCTACACCTTC.